These T cell receptor beta chains were read from a single sample in a study of CD8+CD57+ T cells in acquired aplastic anemia. MiXCR, applied by TCRdb to the reads, yields one record per CDR3 protein. The sample lists approximately 180,000 distinct CDR3 sequences, around 63% occurring once. The source material was sorted CD4+, CD8+, or CD8+CD57+ T cells (not recorded which) from PBMCs. All receptors derive from a human donor with aplastic anemia. Each CDR3 is given with its conserved first and last residue. The order of the fields is J gene, D gene, clone size, V gene, CDR3 DNA, CDR3 protein. D genes are given only for firm matches. Not every row has a clone size; where given, it reads once, few, many or a size class.

>TRBJ2-5|-|few|TRBV7-4
TGTGCCAGCAGCTTTGCCACTAGTGGGAACGAGACCCAGTACTTC
CASSFATSGNETQYF
>TRBJ1-2|-|-|TRBV5-4
TGTGCCAGCAGCCTAGCCAAGACGTATGGCTACACCTTC
CASSLAKTYGYTF
>TRBJ2-7|TRBD2|-|TRBV2
TGTGCCAGCAGTGATCTCGGACTAGAGTGGTACGAGCAGTACTTC
CASSDLGLEWYEQYF
>TRBJ2-7|-|many|TRBV13
TGTGCCAGCAGGGTCGGCAGAGCCTACGAGCAGTACTTC
CASRVGRAYEQYF
>TRBJ2-7|TRBD1|-|TRBV5-6
TGTGCCAGCAGCTTGGGGGACAGGGACGACGAGCAGTACTTC
CASSLGDRDDEQYF
>TRBJ1-1|-|-|TRBV29-1
TGCAGCGTGGGGACGGGTGAAGCTTTCTTT
CSVGTGEAFF
>TRBJ1-2|TRBD1|-|TRBV27
TGTGGCAGCAGTTTAGGGGACAGGGGATATCCGTATGGCTACACCTTC
CGSSLGDRGYPYGYTF
>TRBJ2-7|-|-|TRBV2
TGTGCTAGCAGTCCCGGACAGCTCTACGAGCAGTACTTC
CASSPGQLYEQYF
>TRBJ2-7|-|many|TRBV24-1
TGTGCCACCAGTGATCCGTTAACCTACGAGCAGTACTTC
CATSDPLTYEQYF
>TRBJ2-3|TRBD2|-|TRBV19
TGTGCCAGTAGCCTACTAGCGGGAAACACAGATACGCAGTATTTT
CASSLLAGNTDTQYF
>TRBJ1-5|TRBD1|once|TRBV7-8
TGTGCCAGCAGCTTAGCCCAGGGGGCCCAGCCCCAGCATTTT
CASSLAQGAQPQHF
>TRBJ2-1|TRBD2|-|TRBV7-3
TGTGCCAGCGGGACCAGCGGGGGTTCCTACAATGAGCAGTTCTTC
CASGTSGGSYNEQFF
>TRBJ2-1|-|few|TRBV25-1
TGTGCCAGCGGCCAACCGGGATCTTCCTACAATGAGCAGTTCTTC
CASGQPGSSYNEQFF
>TRBJ1-3|-|-|TRBV2
TGTGCCAGCTGGCGACCATCCTCTGGAAACACCATATATTTT
CASWRPSSGNTIYF
>TRBJ1-2|TRBD1|many|TRBV12-3/TRBV12-4
TGTGCCAGCAGTTTAAGTTTAGGGGGACAGGGGCCGTCCAACTATGGCTACACCTTC
CASSLSLGGQGPSNYGYTF
>TRBJ2-5|TRBD2|few|TRBV20-1
TGCAGTGCTAGGGGGACTAGCGGGAGTTCGGAGACCCAGTACTTC
CSARGTSGSSETQYF
>TRBJ1-1|-|-|TRBV10-2
TGCGCCAGCTCACCGGGTTGGGGCACTGAAGCTTTCTTT
CASSPGWGTEAFF
>TRBJ1-1|-|once|TRBV20-1
TGCAGTGCTAGAGAATGGGGGGGTCCAAACACTGAAGCTTTCTTT
CSAREWGGPNTEAFF
>TRBJ2-1|-|few|TRBV5-1
TGCGCCAGCAGCTTGTATCCGGACAATGAGCAGTTCTTC
CASSLYPDNEQFF
>TRBJ2-7|-|-|TRBV18
TGTGCCAGCTCACCCGCAGTCTCGTCGGACGAGCAGTACTTC
CASSPAVSSDEQYF
>TRBJ2-2|TRBD2|-|TRBV7-2
TGTGCCAGCAGCCACCGGCCTAGCGGAGTAGGGGAGCTGTTTTTT
CASSHRPSGVGELFF
>TRBJ1-6|-|few|TRBV7-2
TGTGCCAGCAGAAACGGAGCGGGGGGCGAGGGATCACCCCTCCACTTT
CASRNGAGGEGSPLHF
>TRBJ2-3|TRBD2|few|TRBV7-3
TGTGCCAGCAGCCTCGGACTAGCCGTGGGCACAGATACGCAGTATTTT
CASSLGLAVGTDTQYF
>TRBJ2-7|TRBD2|few|TRBV11-2
TGTGCCAGCAGCATCTACGGACTAGCGGGAGCGAGAGAGCAGTACTTC
CASSIYGLAGAREQYF
>TRBJ2-7|-|-|TRBV27
TGTGCCAGCAGTCCCGAGCCAGCAAGCGTCTCCTACGAGCAGTACTTC
CASSPEPASVSYEQYF
>TRBJ1-5|TRBD1|once|TRBV20-1
TGCAGTGCCAAACCGGGACAGGGACTTCAGCCCCAGCATTTT
CSAKPGQGLQPQHF
>TRBJ1-2|-|-|TRBV7-9
TGTGCCAGCCTCCCCTCCACCGTCTATGGCTACACCTTC
CASLPSTVYGYTF
>TRBJ1-1|-|-|TRBV29-1
TGCAGCGCCTGGAGGGGATCGAGCACTGAAGCTTTCTTT
CSAWRGSSTEAFF
>TRBJ2-7|TRBD2|-|TRBV20-1
TGCAGTGCTAGTATAGCGGGGGGGCCCCACGAGCAGTACTTC
CSASIAGGPHEQYF
>TRBJ1-3|-|-|TRBV19
TGTGCCAGTAGTATAGACACGTCTGGAAACACCATATATTTT
CASSIDTSGNTIYF
>TRBJ2-7|-|-|TRBV15
TGTGCCACCGCTTCCAGGGCCTACGAGCAGTACTTC
CATASRAYEQYF
>TRBJ2-7|-|many|TRBV6-2/TRBV6-3
TGTGCCAGCACCGAAGCGCCACTGGCGGGGACCTACGAGCAGTACTTC
CASTEAPLAGTYEQYF
>TRBJ2-7|TRBD2|-|TRBV20-1
TGCAGTGCTTATTTAGTAGAGGGAGGGTTCTACGAGCAGTACTTC
CSAYLVEGGFYEQYF
>TRBJ1-6|-|many|TRBV5-1
TGCGCCAGCAGCTTGGGCCCGGGGGAGAAGCCCCTCCACTTT
CASSLGPGEKPLHF
>TRBJ1-1|-|many|TRBV12-3/TRBV12-4
TGTGCCAGCAGCCCTACAGGGAGCAGTGAAGCTTTCTTT
CASSPTGSSEAFF
>TRBJ2-1|TRBD2|-|TRBV5-1
TGCGCCAGCAGCTCTTTAGCGGGGGGGCGCAATGAGCAGTTCTTC
CASSSLAGGRNEQFF
>TRBJ2-1|TRBD2|-|TRBV20-1
TGCAGTGCTCAATTACGGGGGAGGGGCGATGAGCAGTTCTTC
CSAQLRGRGDEQFF
>TRBJ1-5|-|-|TRBV7-3
TGTGCCAGCAGCTTAGGTGTACAGAATCAGCCCCAGCATTTT
CASSLGVQNQPQHF
>TRBJ2-5|TRBD2|once|TRBV7-6
TGTGCCAGCAGCCAGGGACTAGCGGGGGGAGGTCAAGAGACCCAGTACTTC
CASSQGLAGGGQETQYF
>TRBJ1-2|-|-|TRBV7-9
TGTGCCAGCAGCTTAAGTGGGAATGGCTACACCTTC
CASSLSGNGYTF
>TRBJ2-1|-|-|TRBV20-1
TGCAGTGCTAGAAGGATCGACTCCTACAATGAGCAGTTCTTC
CSARRIDSYNEQFF
>TRBJ2-1|-|-|TRBV9
TGTGCCAGCAGCGTTTCCCTTGGGGGGCCTTACAATGAGCAGTTCTTC
CASSVSLGGPYNEQFF
>TRBJ1-6|-|many|TRBV4-1
TGCGCCAGCAGCCAAGAACCCTTGCCACCCCTCCACTTT
CASSQEPLPPLHF
>TRBJ2-3|-|-|TRBV20-1
TGCAGTGCTAGCACGGGTTCAGATACGCAGTATTTT
CSASTGSDTQYF
>TRBJ2-2|-|-|TRBV7-9
TGTGCCAGCAGCCAGTTAGTCCTGAACACCGGGGAGCTGTTTTTT
CASSQLVLNTGELFF
>TRBJ1-2|TRBD1|few|TRBV10-3
TGTGCCATCAGTGGGGACAGGGAGTATGGCTACACCTTC
CAISGDREYGYTF
>TRBJ1-1|-|few|TRBV19
TGTGCCAGTAGTATCGGGGAACGAGGGAGCACTGAAGCTTTCTTT
CASSIGERGSTEAFF
>TRBJ1-1|-|many|TRBV5-1
TGCGCCAGCAGCTTGGACGGGGTCGGAACTGAAGCTTTCTTT
CASSLDGVGTEAFF
>TRBJ2-7|-|many|TRBV19
TGTGCCAGTAGTATGTCAGGGGCCTACGAGCAGTACTTC
CASSMSGAYEQYF
>TRBJ1-2|-|-|TRBV10-3
TGTGCCAGCAGCCCCGAGGGAGTGCGCTATGGCTACACCTTC
CASSPEGVRYGYTF
>TRBJ1-1|-|-|TRBV27
TGTGCCAGCAGTTTAGCCGGCGCAGAAGCTTTCTTT
CASSLAGAEAFF
>TRBJ2-5|TRBD2|many|TRBV5-8
TGTGCCAGCAGCTTGGGCGCCGACAGGGTGGTTAGCGGGGGGCCGGAAGAGACCCAGTACTTC
CASSLGADRVVSGGPEETQYF
>TRBJ2-7|TRBD2|once|TRBV2
TGTGCCAGCGGTAACCTAGCGGGAGTCTACGAGCAGTACTTC
CASGNLAGVYEQYF